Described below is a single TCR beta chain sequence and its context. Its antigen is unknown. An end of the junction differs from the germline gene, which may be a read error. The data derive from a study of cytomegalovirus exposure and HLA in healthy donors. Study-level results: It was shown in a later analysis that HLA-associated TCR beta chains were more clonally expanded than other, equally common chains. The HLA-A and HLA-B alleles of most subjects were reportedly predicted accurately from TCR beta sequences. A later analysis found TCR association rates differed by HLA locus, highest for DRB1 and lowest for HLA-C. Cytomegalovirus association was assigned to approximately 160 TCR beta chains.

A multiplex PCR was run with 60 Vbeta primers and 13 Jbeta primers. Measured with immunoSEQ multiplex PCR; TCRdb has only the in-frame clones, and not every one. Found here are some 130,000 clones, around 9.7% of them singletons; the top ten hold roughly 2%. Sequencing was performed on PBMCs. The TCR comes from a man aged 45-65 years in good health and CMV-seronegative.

The CDR3: CAGRTSYMNTEAFF. In nucleotides, the CDR3 is TGCGCCGGCAGAACCAGTTACATGAACACTGAAGCTTTCTTT. The chain carries TRBV5-1 and TRBJ1-1; D gene ambiguous. The V gene's germline CDR1 is SGHRS and CDR2 YFSETQ. This CDR3 spans 14 amino acids.